One sample yielded the 22 T cell receptor beta chains listed below, sequenced in a study of blood T cell repertoires in COVID-19. Sequencing was performed with immunoSEQ multiplex PCR; in TCRdb, only in-frame clones are kept and a portion is missing. The data show about 430,000 clones, roughly 84% seen once. The sequencing input was PBMCs or T cells enriched from blood (not recorded which). The source is a woman between 18 and 29 years old who had been exposed to COVID-19.

This clone was counted once. V usage is TRBV18 and J usage is TRBJ2-6, with a possible D match to TRBD2 (5 bases). Trimming shortened V by 5 bases and J by 1 base, and 6 bases separated the two germline ends. Germline values: CDR1 KGHSH, CDR2 LQKENI. The CDR3 runs to 14 residues. The CDR3 loop is CASSRESGANVLTF. Here the CDR3 DNA reads TGTGCCAGCTCAAGGGAGTCTGGGGCCAACGTCCTGACTTTC.

The J gene is TRBJ2-1, the V gene TRBV4-2, with 8 bases fitting TRBD2. The CDR3 sequence is 14 residues long. Germline CDR1 LGHNA, CDR2 YNFKEQ. The V and J ends lost 3 bases and 6 bases, in that order; junction bases with no gene match: 4. This CDR3 is CASSQDSGANEQFF. CDR3 nucleotide sequence: TGTGCCAGCAGCCAGGATAGCGGGGCCAATGAGCAGTTCTTC.

J is TRBJ2-7 and V is TRBV7-9, with D tentatively TRBD2 (5 bases). The germline V gene has CDR1 SEHNR and CDR2 FQNEAQ (reference sequence). This CDR3 spans 12 amino acids. Trimming removed 4 bases at V and 5 bases at J, with 9 bases between. For the CDR3, the DNA is TGTGCCAGCAGCTCCTCGGGGAACGAGCAGTACTTC. Amino acids: CASSSSGNEQYF.

In this sample, this clone turned up once. The chain combines TRBV23-1 with TRBJ2-7; 7 bases match TRBD2. TRBV23-1 is flagged as an ORF with uncertain function. The CDR3 runs 19 residues. J lost 3 bases, V lost 6 bases, and 23 bases had no gene match. The CDR3 region has the DNA TGCGCCAGCAGCCTTTCCACTAGCGTCTCAGCTGGCTCGATCTACGAGCAGTACTTC. Protein product: CASSLSTSVSAGSIYEQYF.

This rearrangement joins TRBV6-1 to TRBJ2-1; TRBD2 matches at 9 bases. Per the germline V gene, CDR1 is MNHNS and CDR2 is SASEGT. The CDR3 is made up of 15 amino acids. V was clipped by 2 bases and J by 7 bases; unmatched bases: 6. The CDR3 coding sequence is TGTGCCAGCAGTGAATGGTATAGCGGGGGTAATGAGCAGTTCTTC. Translating gives CASSEWYSGGNEQFF.

The chain links TRBV27 to TRBJ1-5; 9 bases are a match to TRBD1. V was clipped by 1 base and J by 7 bases; unmatched bases: 8. CDR3 length: 16 amino acids. CDR1 is MNHEY and CDR2 is SMNVEV in the germline V gene (reference sequence). The CDR3 nucleotides are TGTGCCAGCAGTTTATTACCGGGACAGGGCGAACAGCCCCAGCATTTT. The encoded protein is CASSLLPGQGEQPQHF.

The V call is TRBV29-1, the J call TRBJ2-1; the match to TRBD2 covers 13 bases. The CDR3 loop spans 12 amino acids. Germline-derived CDR1 and CDR2 are SQVTM and ANQGSEA. The ends lost 4 bases at V and 15 bases at J; junction bases unmatched: 6. This CDR3 reads CSVGGLAGKSFF. The CDR3 DNA sequence: TGCAGCGTTGGGGGACTAGCGGGAAAGTCGTTCTTC.

CDR3 region: CASSPGQIYEQYF. The CDR3 DNA sequence: TGCGCCAGCAGTCCGGGACAGATATACGAGCAGTACTTC. The J gene is TRBJ2-7, the V gene TRBV5-1; 7 bases line up with TRBD1. CDR3 length: 13 amino acids. The V and J ends lost 5 bases and 4 bases, in that order; junction bases with no gene match: 6. The germline CDR1 and CDR2 sequences are SGHRS and YFSETQ.

This chain joins TRBV29-1 and TRBJ1-4; TRBD1 matches at 7 bases. Germline V gives CDR1 SQVTM, CDR2 ANQGSEA. The CDR3 is made up of 13 amino acids. The V segment lost 6 bases and the J segment 2 bases; nucleotides outside the gene matches: 3. The CDR3 spells CSVQTGTNEKLFF. CDR3 in DNA: TGCAGCGTACAGACAGGGACTAATGAAAAACTGTTTTTT. The variable domain in full, completed from reference TRBV29-1 and TRBJ1-4, reads SAVISQKPSRDICQRGTSLTIQCQVDSQVTMMFWYRQQPGQSLTLIATANQGSEATYESGFVIDKFPISRPNLTFSTLTVSNMSPEDSSIYLCSVQTGTNEKLFFGSGTQLSVL.

CDR3 sequence: CASSLNSGPYEQYF. The CDR3 nucleotides read TGTGCCAGCAGCTTAAACAGCGGCCCCTACGAGCAGTACTTC. The chain uses TRBV11-3 and TRBJ2-7, with a possible D match to TRBD2 (5 bases). Trimming stripped 2 bases from V and 2 bases from J, with 10 bases between. This CDR3 spans 14 amino acids. The V gene's germline CDR1 is SGHNT and CDR2 YENEEA.

The table lists this clone with a count of one. The V call is TRBV7-2, the J call TRBJ1-6; 8 nucleotides align to TRBD1. The germline V gene has CDR1 SGHTA and CDR2 FQGNSA. Losses at the gene ends were 5 bases for V and 3 bases for J; bases not matched to a gene: 6. This CDR3 is built from 16 residues. The CDR3 bases are TGTGCCAGCAGCCTAGGACAGGGCAGCTATAATTCACCCCTCCACTTT. It is translated as CASSLGQGSYNSPLHF.

CDR3 region: CATTAGGDGEKLFF. In nucleotides, the CDR3 is TGTGCCACAACCGCGGGGGGCGATGGGGAAAAACTGTTTTTT. The rearrangement joins TRBV28 to TRBJ1-4; possible D gene TRBD1, 6 bases. Looked up from germline, CDR1 is MDHEN and CDR2 is SYDVKM. The V and J ends lost 10 bases and 8 bases respectively, with 20 bases between them. This CDR3 has 14 residues.

The chain combines TRBV5-6 with TRBJ2-1, with D maybe TRBD2 (5 bases). Trimming shortened V by 2 bases and J by 9 bases, and 12 bases separated the two germline ends. Germline V lookup: CDR1 SGHDT, CDR2 YYEEEE. The CDR3 runs 13 residues. The CDR3 spells CASSFTRSGEQFF. CDR3 DNA sequence: TGTGCCAGCAGCTTCACTAGATCGGGTGAGCAGTTCTTC.

The V call is TRBV3-1 (or the pseudogene TRBV3-2), the J call TRBJ1-4; maybe TRBD1 (5 bases). Trimming shortened V by 4 bases and J by 2 bases, and 14 bases separated the two germline ends. The CDR3 has 16 residues. Germline V gene lookup returns CDR1 LGHDT and CDR2 YNNKEL (reference sequence). In nucleotides, the CDR3 is TGTGCCAGCAGCCGCGGCCAGGGTTTCACTAATGAAAAACTGTTTTTT. As protein: CASSRGQGFTNEKLFF.

V usage is TRBV5-4 and J usage is TRBJ2-7; perhaps TRBD2 as D (5 bases). CDR1 and CDR2 (germline): SGHNT, YYREEE (reference sequence). The V and J ends lost 4 bases and 7 bases respectively, with 12 bases between them. This CDR3 comprises 12 residues. The CDR3 DNA reads TGTGCCAGCAGCCGCGGGTATGGGGAGCAGTACTTC. Its protein product is CASSRGYGEQYF.

This clone was counted ten times or more. Other DNA variants within this sample encode the same CDR3. V and J are TRBV27 and TRBJ2-7; TRBD1 agrees at 11 bases. This CDR3 has 13 residues. After removal of 9 bases from V and 5 bases from J, the junction contained 6 bases not matched to a gene. CDR1 is MNHEY, CDR2 SMNVEV, per germline (reference sequence). The CDR3 spells CASRTGGVNEQYF. The CDR3 DNA reads TGTGCCAGTAGGACAGGGGGCGTAAACGAGCAGTACTTC.

J is TRBJ2-5 and V is TRBV23-1; 8 nucleotides align to TRBD1. TRBV23-1 is an ORF, and what it does is uncertain. CDR3 length equals 14 residues. V lost 9 bases, J lost 3 bases, and 9 bases stayed unmatched. Written as DNA, the CDR3 is TGCGCCAGGGTGGACAGGGATGGGGAAGAGACCCAGTACTTC. It translates to CARVDRDGEETQYF.

This chain joins TRBV28 and TRBJ2-3; tentative D call: TRBD1 (5 bases). The germline V gene has CDR1 MDHEN and CDR2 SYDVKM. There are 18 residues in the CDR3. The germline V and J ends were trimmed by 5 bases and 3 bases, with 24 bases remaining between them. CDR3 nucleotides: TGTGCCAGCAGTCCTCACTGGGGCAGCATCGGTGGGACAGATACGCAGTATTTT. This encodes CASSPHWGSIGGTDTQYF.

The V and J genes are TRBV18 and TRBJ2-2, with 8 positions matching TRBD2. CDR3 length: 16 amino acids. Germline lookup yields CDR1 KGHSH and CDR2 LQKENI. V was clipped by 4 bases and J by 7 bases; unmatched bases: 11. The CDR3 here is CASSRLSGSYVGELFF. The CDR3, as DNA: TGTGCCAGCTCACGACTAAGCGGGAGTTATGTCGGGGAGCTGTTTTTT.

The chain joins TRBV19 to TRBJ2-7; TRBD1 matches at 7 bases. Germline values: CDR1 LNHDA, CDR2 SQIVND (reference sequence). The CDR3 loop spans 14 amino acids. V lost 7 bases to trimming and J lost 2 bases; unmatched junction nucleotides: 8. The CDR3 region is CASIGTEKPYEQYF. For the CDR3, the DNA is TGTGCCAGTATAGGGACAGAAAAACCCTACGAGCAGTACTTC.

The chain uses TRBV19 and TRBJ1-1, with D unclear. The germline CDR1 and CDR2 sequences are LNHDA and SQIVND (reference sequence). V was shortened by 5 bases and J by 4 bases, with 14 bases between the two germline ends. This CDR3 is built from 14 residues. The CDR3 bases are TGTGCCAGTAGTGACGGATGGAGGAGCACTGAAGCTTTCTTT. The encoded protein is CASSDGWRSTEAFF.

The gene calls are TRBV10-2 and TRBJ2-1; D perhaps matches TRBD1 (5 bases). CDR1 is WSHSY and CDR2 is SAAADI in the germline V gene. CDR3 length equals 13 residues. Trimming took 2 bases from V and 7 from J, leaving 9 bases between them. CDR3: CASSEQAGNEQFF. CDR3 sequence (DNA): TGCGCCAGCAGTGAGCAGGCAGGGAATGAGCAGTTCTTC.